This TCR beta chain is drawn from a study of response to subunit inactivated influenza vaccine. Findings of the study overall: The study's authors posited that every seasonal influenza vaccination enlists few new T cells.

TCRdb analysed the RT-PCR reads with MiXCR anew, one entry per CDR3 protein. The sample includes 650,000 to 850,000 distinct CDR3 sequences, 11% to 15% of them seen just once. V lost 4 bases and J 4 bases, leaving 10 bases between the germline ends. CDR1 and CDR2 from the germline V gene are KGHSH and LQKENI. The CDR3 is 14 residues long. This clonotype was seen many times. Its target is not known. The chain carries TRBV18 and TRBJ1-4; D gene unclear. The source is a man between 45 and 60 years old who received an inactivated influenza vaccine. The source material was PBMCs from blood, sampled 14 to 15 days before vaccination. The CDR3, as DNA: TGTGCCAGCTCACTGCGGACGAGTAATGAAAAACTGTTTTTT. Amino acids: CASSLRTSNEKLFF.